One sample yielded the 27 T cell receptor beta chains listed below, sequenced in a study of cytotoxic CD8 clonotypes in ibrutinib-treated CLL. Libraries were prepared by immunoSEQ multiplex PCR; TCRdb keeps only in-frame clonotypes and omits some of them. The table records 250,000 to 350,000 clones, approximately 76% of them present only once. Sequenced material: PBMCs, taken at disease progression, from a patient treated with ibrutinib. The source of these receptors is a human donor with chronic lymphocytic leukemia.

The chain has TRBV11-3 and TRBJ2-1; 12 bases agree with TRBD2. The V gene's germline CDR1 is SGHNT and CDR2 YENEEA. The length of the CDR3 is 17 residues. The trim removed 3 bases at V and 0 bases at J, leaving 3 bases unmatched. CDR3 coding DNA: TGTGCCAGCAGCTTCCAGACTAGCGGGAGCTCCTACAATGAGCAGTTCTTC. It codes for CASSFQTSGSSYNEQFF.

The chain joins TRBV5-1 to TRBJ2-3; no clear D gene. The CDR3 sequence is 14 residues long. Germline V gene lookup returns CDR1 SGHRS and CDR2 YFSETQ. Trimming removed 0 bases at V and 2 bases at J, with 7 bases between. The CDR3 DNA follows: TGCGCCAGCAGCTTGGGGTCAAACACAGATACGCAGTATTTT. Its translation: CASSLGSNTDTQYF.

The V call is TRBV29-1, the J call TRBJ2-5; 11 nucleotides line up with TRBD2. Germline CDR1 and CDR2: SQVTM and ANQGSEA. The CDR3 is made up of 15 amino acids. Trimming at V came to 6 bases and at J to 4 bases, leaving 10 bases not matched to a gene. CDR3 coding DNA: TGCAGCGTCAGAAAAAGGCTAGCGGGAGGAGAGACCCAGTACTTC. It yields the protein CSVRKRLAGGETQYF.

CDR3 in amino acids: CASSEDRVSTGELFF. The CDR3 DNA reads as TGTGCCAGCAGTGAAGACAGGGTTTCCACCGGGGAGCTGTTTTTT. The rearrangement joins TRBV6-1 to TRBJ2-2; D is possibly TRBD1 (6 bases). From germline, CDR1 is MNHNS and CDR2 SASEGT. The V and J ends lost 1 base and 4 bases respectively, with 10 bases between them. The CDR3 has 15 amino acids.

The CDR3 DNA is TGTGCCAGCAGCGTAATAGGGGGGAGCGAAGATACGCAGTATTTT. This sequence encodes CASSVIGGSEDTQYF. This chain connects TRBV9 to TRBJ2-3; perhaps D is TRBD1 or TRBD2 (6 bases each). In germline, CDR1 is SGDLS, CDR2 YYNGEE. CDR3 length: 15 residues. The germline V and J ends were trimmed by 1 base and 5 bases, with 14 bases remaining between them.

The chain combines TRBV18 with TRBJ1-5; D gene uncertain. Germline V gene lookup returns CDR1 KGHSH and CDR2 LQKENI. The CDR3 consists of 16 residues. Trimming shortened V by 4 bases and J by 6 bases, and 19 bases separated the two germline ends. CDR3 protein: CASSHRASEGGQPQHF. The CDR3 DNA follows: TGTGCCAGCTCACACCGGGCCTCGGAGGGAGGTCAGCCCCAGCATTTT.

The chain links TRBV29-1 to TRBJ2-1; D is undetermined. Germline CDR1 reads SQVTM; CDR2 reads ANQGSEA. Trimming left V 6 bases short and J 7 bases short, with 7 bases between. The CDR3 spans 10 residues. This CDR3 is CSVDLNEQFF. The CDR3 region has the DNA TGCAGCGTAGACCTGAATGAGCAGTTCTTC.

V usage is TRBV5-4 and J usage is TRBJ2-2; D remains unclear. This CDR3 is 16 amino acids long. Germline assignment: CDR1 SGHNT and CDR2 YYREEE (reference sequence). V lost 0 bases and J lost 0, with 9 bases in between. The CDR3 DNA sequence: TGTGCCAGCAGCTTGGGGGCCTACGCGAACACCGGGGAGCTGTTTTTT. It yields the protein CASSLGAYANTGELFF. The full variable domain, completed using reference TRBV5-4 and TRBJ2-2, is ETGVTQSPTHLIKTRGQQVTLRCSSQSGHNTVSWYQQALGQGPQFIFQYYREEENGRGNFPPRFSGLQFPNYSSELNVNALELDDSALYLCASSLGAYANTGELFFGEGSRLTVL.

The chain is built from TRBV18 and TRBJ2-7; possibly TRBD2 for D (6 bases). Germline assignment: CDR1 KGHSH and CDR2 LQKENI. This CDR3 has 14 amino acids. V gave up 1 base and J gave up 3 bases, with 10 bases separating them. The CDR3 loop reads CASSPQPGVYEQYF. For the CDR3, the DNA is TGTGCCAGCTCACCACAACCGGGAGTCTACGAGCAGTACTTC.

V gene TRBV15 combines with J gene TRBJ2-1; 11 nucleotides align to TRBD1. The V gene end was trimmed by 3 bases and the J gene end by 6 bases; junction bases not matched to a gene: 7. This CDR3 is 16 amino acids long. Germline CDR1 LNHNV, CDR2 YYDKDF (reference sequence). CDR3 residues: CATSRDYGQGANEQFF. The CDR3 DNA follows: TGTGCCACCAGCAGGGATTACGGACAGGGGGCCAATGAGCAGTTCTTC.

The J gene is TRBJ2-3, the V gene TRBV6-6; maybe TRBD2 (6 bases). V was shortened by 1 base and J by 4 bases, with 12 bases between the two germline ends. Germline V CDR1 and CDR2: MNHNY, SVGAGI (reference sequence). The CDR3 contains 15 residues. CDR3 in amino acids: CASSYYGGNSDTQYF. CDR3 nucleotide sequence: TGTGCCAGCAGTTACTACGGCGGGAATTCAGATACGCAGTATTTT.

This clone was counted ten times or more. The V call is TRBV7-9, the J call TRBJ2-1; D uncertain. The V end lost 6 bases, the J end lost 5 bases, and 5 bases lay between the germline ends. Germline V gene sequence: CDR1 SEHNR, CDR2 FQNEAQ (reference sequence). The length of the CDR3 is 11 residues. This CDR3 is CASRENNEQFF. In nucleotides, the CDR3 is TGTGCCAGCAGGGAGAACAATGAGCAGTTCTTC.

The gene calls are TRBV5-6 and TRBJ2-5; the match to TRBD2 covers 8 bases. Looked up from germline, CDR1 is SGHDT and CDR2 is YYEEEE. Unmatched junction bases numbered 7, after V lost 4 bases and J lost 5 bases. CDR3 length: 14 amino acids. This chain's CDR3 is CASSATSGRETQYF. The CDR3 nucleotides are TGTGCCAGCAGCGCCACTAGCGGCCGGGAGACCCAGTACTTC.

This clone turned up a few times. This rearrangement joins TRBV6-5 to TRBJ1-2; the D is unclear. The CDR3 spans 12 residues. Germline-derived CDR1 and CDR2 are MNHEY and SVGAGI. Between the trimmed V and J ends, which lost 6 bases and 4 bases, there was a span of 9 bases. The CDR3 DNA reads as TGTGCCAGCAGACTCGTGGGCTATGGCTACACCTTC. Translation: CASRLVGYGYTF.

The genes are TRBV7-6 and TRBJ2-3, with 9 bases lining up with TRBD1. V lost 2 bases to trimming and J lost 2 bases; unmatched junction nucleotides: 5. Looked up from germline, CDR1 is SGHVS and CDR2 is FNYEAQ. This CDR3 contains 16 residues. The CDR3 here is CASSLRGTGPTDTQYF. The CDR3 coding sequence is TGTGCCAGCAGCTTAAGGGGGACAGGGCCCACAGATACGCAGTATTTT.

The rearrangement uses TRBV19 and TRBJ1-1; 7 bases fit TRBD1. The CDR3 is made up of 11 amino acids. Trimming removed 3 bases from V and 11 bases from J; junction bases left unmatched: 3. CDR1 is LNHDA and CDR2 is SQIVND in the germline V gene (reference sequence). The CDR3 reads CASSIDREAFF. The DNA for the CDR3 is TGTGCCAGTAGTATTGACAGGGAGGCTTTCTTT.

The rearrangement uses TRBV15 and TRBJ2-1; no clear D. Trimming removed 1 base from V and 8 bases from J, with 9 bases in between. Germline lookup yields CDR1 LNHNV and CDR2 YYDKDF (reference sequence). There are 13 residues in the CDR3. In DNA form, the CDR3 reads TGTGCCACCAGCAGAGCCAGGAATGATGAGCAGTTCTTC. It yields the protein CATSRARNDEQFF.

The gene calls are TRBV6-5 and TRBJ2-7, with a tentative D call TRBD2 (5 bases). The germline V gene encodes CDR1 MNHEY and CDR2 SVGAGI. The CDR3 has 14 amino acids. Trimming left V 5 bases short and J 3 bases short, with 14 bases between. The CDR3 region has the DNA TGTGCCAGCAGTACTGTGGCAGGACTCTACGAGCAGTACTTC. As protein: CASSTVAGLYEQYF.

This chain joins TRBV28 and TRBJ2-3; 7 bases align to TRBD2. V gave up 1 base and J gave up 3 bases; unmatched junction bases: 10. The CDR3 is 17 amino acids. The germline CDR1 and CDR2 sequences are MDHEN and SYDVKM. CDR3 DNA sequence: TGTGCCAGCAGTTTATCGGCGGGAGTCGATGAGACAGATACGCAGTATTTT. Encoded protein: CASSLSAGVDETDTQYF.

The V and J genes are TRBV11-1 and TRBJ1-1; possible D gene TRBD1, 5 bases. The ends were cut back, 5 bases at V and 1 base at J, with 17 bases in the middle. Germline V gives CDR1 SGHAT, CDR2 FQDESV (reference sequence). CDR3 length equals 16 residues. The CDR3 loop reads CASSRLLGQGNTEAFF. The CDR3 DNA follows: TGTGCCAGCAGCCGGCTCTTGGGGCAGGGGAACACTGAAGCTTTCTTT.

The V call is TRBV6-6, the J call TRBJ1-1; D possibly corresponds to TRBD1 (6 bases). Germline V CDR1 and CDR2: MNHNY, SVGAGI (reference sequence). The CDR3 loop spans 15 amino acids. V was cut by 3 bases and J by 1 base, with 12 bases left in between. The CDR3 spells CASSYFRGRNTEAFF. In nucleotides, the CDR3 is TGTGCCAGCAGTTATTTCCGGGGGCGGAACACTGAAGCTTTCTTT.

This chain connects TRBV9 to TRBJ2-1; no reliable D call. The CDR3 is made up of 13 amino acids. Germline CDR1 SGDLS, CDR2 YYNGEE. Trimming removed 0 bases from V and 9 bases from J, with 10 bases in between. The CDR3 coding sequence is TGTGCCAGCAGCGTAGTCGTTCTAGGTGAGCAGTTCTTC. Residues: CASSVVVLGEQFF.

This rearrangement joins TRBV5-6 to TRBJ1-1; D is unclear. CDR3 length equals 14 residues. Between the trimmed V and J ends, which lost 4 bases and 6 bases, there was a span of 16 bases. Germline lookup yields CDR1 SGHDT and CDR2 YYEEEE. The CDR3 region has the DNA TGTGCCAGCAGCCCGTCACGGATGGGAGCTGAAGCTTTCTTT. This encodes CASSPSRMGAEAFF.

The V call is TRBV6-1, the J call TRBJ2-7; 7 nucleotides line up with TRBD1. CDR3 length: 12 residues. Germline V gene sequence: CDR1 MNHNS, CDR2 SASEGT. The V gene end was trimmed by 7 bases and the J gene end by 4 bases; junction bases not matched to a gene: 4. The CDR3 DNA reads as TGTGCCAGCACGCCGACAGGGTACGAGCAGTACTTC. It specifies CASTPTGYEQYF.

The V call is TRBV27, the J call TRBJ2-3, with 8 bases aligning to TRBD1. Germline values: CDR1 MNHEY, CDR2 SMNVEV (reference sequence). V gave up 5 bases and J gave up 0 bases; unmatched junction bases: 7. The CDR3 length is 16 residues. The DNA of the CDR3 is TGTGCCAGCAGTGCGGACAGGGTGGGGAGCACAGATACGCAGTATTTT. Translating gives CASSADRVGSTDTQYF.

In this sample, this clone turned up once. V and J are TRBV10-3 and TRBJ2-7; D might be TRBD2 (5 bases). The V and J ends lost 3 bases and 3 bases respectively, with 6 bases between them. Germline lookup yields CDR1 ENHRY and CDR2 SYGVKD. The length of the CDR3 is 12 residues. The chain's CDR3 is CAISDGNYEQYF. CDR3 nucleotides: TGTGCCATCAGTGACGGGAACTACGAGCAGTACTTC.

V is TRBV11-2 and J is TRBJ2-7, with 8 bases lining up with TRBD1. V trimming: 5 bases; J trimming: 1 base; junction bases outside the gene matches: 10. Per the germline V gene, CDR1 is SGHAT and CDR2 is FQNNGV. CDR3 length equals 16 residues. This CDR3 is CASSPMTGVVSYEQYF. In DNA form, the CDR3 reads TGTGCCAGCAGCCCTATGACAGGGGTCGTTTCCTACGAGCAGTACTTC.